This T cell receptor (beta chain) was sequenced during a study of post-analysis software for immune sequencing data. Study results and caveats: Compared with controls, patients had more of five or six TRBV segments, including TRBV5-6, TRBV5-1 and TRBV20-1.

The TCR beta cDNA libraries carried unique molecular identifiers. MiXCR, applied by TCRdb to the PCR reads, yields one record per CDR3 protein. The sample lists 350,000 to 450,000 distinct CDR3 sequences; around 37% were seen once. Details on this clonotype: The antigen remains unidentified.

Per germline, CDR1 SEHNR and CDR2 FQNEAQ (reference sequence). The V end lost 4 bases, the J end lost 6 bases, and 19 bases lay between the germline ends. This CDR3 spans 16 amino acids. The sample consisted of blood. The V gene is TRBV7-9, the J gene TRBJ2-1, with D perhaps matching TRBD1 or TRBD2 (6 bases each). This TCR came from a girl aged 10 to 17 with multiple sclerosis. The CDR3 reads CASSSEGPGDINEQFF. The CDR3 DNA sequence: TGTGCCAGCAGCTCCGAGGGCCCGGGGGACATCAATGAGCAGTTCTTC.